This is a list of T cell receptor beta chains from one sample in a study of identical twins. MiXCR was run by TCRdb on the 5' RACE reads, yielding one entry per CDR3 protein. The table has some 440,000 distinct CDR3 sequences, 20% to 25% seen once. The sample also formed part of further work on T cells expressing NK-cell markers.

What was sequenced was CD4+ T cells sorted from blood. Every receptor here comes from a woman between 18 and 30 years old in good health. Both conserved end residues are part of each CDR3. Fields, in order: D gene, J gene, V gene, clone size, CDR3 DNA, CDR3 protein. D genes are given only for firm matches. The size field is filled for only some rows; it gives once, few, many or a size class.

d_gene: TRBD2
j_gene: TRBJ2-3
v_gene: TRBV29-1
abundance: many
CDR3nt: TGCAGCGTTGCTAGCGGGGGGTACACAGATACGCAGTATTTT
CDR3aa: CSVASGGYTDTQYF

d_gene: TRBD2
j_gene: TRBJ2-7
v_gene: TRBV3-1
abundance: NA
CDR3nt: TGTGCCAGCAGCTTTAGCGGGGGTAGCTACGAGCAGTACTTC
CDR3aa: CASSFSGGSYEQYF

d_gene: NA
j_gene: TRBJ1-2
v_gene: TRBV4-2
abundance: NA
CDR3nt: TGTGCCAGCAGCCCTGTGGGCCTCGCACAACGGGACTATGGCTACACCTTC
CDR3aa: CASSPVGLAQRDYGYTF

d_gene: TRBD1
j_gene: TRBJ1-1
v_gene: TRBV10-3
abundance: few
CDR3nt: TGTGCCACTAAGCAGGGGGCGATTATGAACACTGAAGCTTTCTTT
CDR3aa: CATKQGAIMNTEAFF

d_gene: TRBD1
j_gene: TRBJ2-2
v_gene: TRBV20-1
abundance: once
CDR3nt: TGCAGTGCTAAAGTTCTGCCCGGGACAGGGAACACCGGGGAGCTGTTTTTT
CDR3aa: CSAKVLPGTGNTGELFF

d_gene: TRBD1
j_gene: TRBJ1-1
v_gene: TRBV20-1
abundance: NA
CDR3nt: TGCAGTGCTAGCGGACAGGCTGAAGCTTTCTTT
CDR3aa: CSASGQAEAFF

d_gene: NA
j_gene: TRBJ2-3
v_gene: TRBV11-2
abundance: NA
CDR3nt: TGTGCCAGCAGCTTACCGGCACGCCAGACAGATACGCAGTATTTT
CDR3aa: CASSLPARQTDTQYF

d_gene: NA
j_gene: TRBJ2-3
v_gene: TRBV2
abundance: NA
CDR3nt: TGTGCCAGCGGCAAGGAGTCAGGAGATACGCAGTATTTT
CDR3aa: CASGKESGDTQYF

d_gene: TRBD1
j_gene: TRBJ2-1
v_gene: TRBV5-6
abundance: many
CDR3nt: TGTGCCAGCAGCTTGTCGATTTGGACAGGGATCCTTCTGAATGAGCAGTTCTTC
CDR3aa: CASSLSIWTGILLNEQFF

d_gene: NA
j_gene: TRBJ1-1
v_gene: TRBV5-5
abundance: few
CDR3nt: TGTGCCAGCAGCCGCCGCGAGAGATCGGAAGCTTTCTTT
CDR3aa: CASSRRERSEAFF

d_gene: TRBD2
j_gene: TRBJ2-5
v_gene: TRBV3-1
abundance: few
CDR3nt: TGTGCCAGCAGCCAGACTAGCGGGGGAGAAGAGACCCAGTACTTC
CDR3aa: CASSQTSGGEETQYF

d_gene: NA
j_gene: TRBJ2-3
v_gene: TRBV4-2
abundance: NA
CDR3nt: TGTGCCAGCAGCCAAGATCGTCAGGGGTTGACAGATACGCAGTATTTT
CDR3aa: CASSQDRQGLTDTQYF

d_gene: NA
j_gene: TRBJ2-7
v_gene: TRBV12-3/TRBV12-4
abundance: many
CDR3nt: TGTGCCAGCAGTTCGAGACATCACGAGCAGTACTTC
CDR3aa: CASSSRHHEQYF

d_gene: TRBD1
j_gene: TRBJ2-7
v_gene: TRBV20-1
abundance: few
CDR3nt: TGCAGTGCTAGAGGACAGGGGTACTACGAGCAGTACTTC
CDR3aa: CSARGQGYYEQYF

d_gene: TRBD2
j_gene: TRBJ2-3
v_gene: TRBV9
abundance: NA
CDR3nt: TGTGCCAGCAGCCCACCGACTAGCGGGGTATATACGCAGTATTTT
CDR3aa: CASSPPTSGVYTQYF

d_gene: TRBD1
j_gene: TRBJ2-7
v_gene: TRBV7-9
abundance: NA
CDR3nt: TGTGCCAGCAGCTTACGGGGACAGGGGGGCGAGCAGTACTTC
CDR3aa: CASSLRGQGGEQYF

d_gene: NA
j_gene: TRBJ2-7
v_gene: TRBV27
abundance: NA
CDR3nt: TGTGCCAGCAGTTTAACTAGGACAGTCTACGAGCAGTACTTC
CDR3aa: CASSLTRTVYEQYF

d_gene: TRBD2
j_gene: TRBJ2-7
v_gene: TRBV20-1
abundance: NA
CDR3nt: TGCAGTGCCAACACTGGGACTAGCGGGAGGAATAGCGAGCAGTACTTC
CDR3aa: CSANTGTSGRNSEQYF

d_gene: TRBD2
j_gene: TRBJ2-1
v_gene: TRBV7-8
abundance: NA
CDR3nt: TGTGCCAGCAGCTTAGCGGCGGGGGGACCTACCTCCTTC
CDR3aa: CASSLAAGGPTSF

d_gene: NA
j_gene: TRBJ2-7
v_gene: TRBV12-3/TRBV12-4
abundance: NA
CDR3nt: TGTGCCAGCAGTTTTTCGACAGCGGGTTACGAGCAGTACTTC
CDR3aa: CASSFSTAGYEQYF

d_gene: TRBD1
j_gene: TRBJ1-4
v_gene: TRBV3-1
abundance: few
CDR3nt: TGTGCCAGCACCGGGGACAGGACAACTAATGAAAAACTGTTTTTT
CDR3aa: CASTGDRTTNEKLFF

d_gene: NA
j_gene: TRBJ2-1
v_gene: TRBV10-1
abundance: NA
CDR3nt: TGCGCCAGCGGGCGGAGGGATCGCAATGAGCAGTTCTTC
CDR3aa: CASGRRDRNEQFF

d_gene: NA
j_gene: TRBJ2-2
v_gene: TRBV15
abundance: NA
CDR3nt: TGTGCCACCAGCACCGTCGGTTTGGGGGCCGGGGAGCTGTTTTTT
CDR3aa: CATSTVGLGAGELFF

d_gene: TRBD1
j_gene: TRBJ1-2
v_gene: TRBV5-5
abundance: NA
CDR3nt: TGTGCCAGCAGCCCCGTGGTAGGGACAGGTTATGGCTACACCTTC
CDR3aa: CASSPVVGTGYGYTF

d_gene: TRBD2
j_gene: TRBJ2-3
v_gene: TRBV7-9
abundance: NA
CDR3nt: TGTGCCAGCAGCTTCGAAGCGGGAGTGAGAGGCACGCAGTATTTT
CDR3aa: CASSFEAGVRGTQYF

d_gene: TRBD2
j_gene: TRBJ2-1
v_gene: TRBV2
abundance: NA
CDR3nt: TGTGCCAGCAGTGAACTAGCGGGAGTTCCCAATGAGCAGTTCTTC
CDR3aa: CASSELAGVPNEQFF

d_gene: NA
j_gene: TRBJ2-7
v_gene: TRBV21-1
abundance: NA
CDR3nt: TGTGCCAGCAGCAAAGGGGACGGCTCCTACGAGCAGTACTTC
CDR3aa: CASSKGDGSYEQYF

d_gene: NA
j_gene: TRBJ1-5
v_gene: TRBV30
abundance: NA
CDR3nt: TGTGCCTGGAGTGTACGTTTAAATCAGCCCCAGCATTTT
CDR3aa: CAWSVRLNQPQHF

d_gene: TRBD1
j_gene: TRBJ1-5
v_gene: TRBV4-2
abundance: NA
CDR3nt: TGTGCCAGCAGCCAAGAGGCGACAGGGGTGTATCAGCCCCAGCATTTT
CDR3aa: CASSQEATGVYQPQHF

d_gene: NA
j_gene: TRBJ2-2
v_gene: TRBV24-1
abundance: NA
CDR3nt: TGTGCCACCAGTGAGGGGAACACCGGGGAGCTGTTTTTT
CDR3aa: CATSEGNTGELFF

d_gene: TRBD2
j_gene: TRBJ2-3
v_gene: TRBV12-3/TRBV12-4
abundance: NA
CDR3nt: TGTGCCAGCAGTTTAGACGCTAGCGGGGGGTGGAGAGATACGCAGTATTTT
CDR3aa: CASSLDASGGWRDTQYF

d_gene: TRBD1
j_gene: TRBJ2-7
v_gene: TRBV5-1
abundance: NA
CDR3nt: TGCGCCAGCAGCTCGACAGGGAATAAAGTGTACGAGCAGTACTTC
CDR3aa: CASSSTGNKVYEQYF

d_gene: TRBD2
j_gene: TRBJ2-1
v_gene: TRBV24-1
abundance: NA
CDR3nt: TGTGCCACCAGTGATGGGACTAGTTACAATGAGCAGTTCTTC
CDR3aa: CATSDGTSYNEQFF

d_gene: TRBD2
j_gene: TRBJ2-1
v_gene: TRBV7-6
abundance: NA
CDR3nt: TGTGCCAGCAGCCGCGGGGGGAACAATGAGCAGTTCTTC
CDR3aa: CASSRGGNNEQFF

d_gene: TRBD2
j_gene: TRBJ2-5
v_gene: TRBV20-1
abundance: NA
CDR3nt: TGCAGTGCTAGAACAAGCGGGGGCCACTTAGAGACCCAGTACTTC
CDR3aa: CSARTSGGHLETQYF

d_gene: TRBD1
j_gene: TRBJ1-2
v_gene: TRBV19
abundance: NA
CDR3nt: TGTGCCAGTAGTCCCACGGACAGGGTTAATGGCTACACCTTC
CDR3aa: CASSPTDRVNGYTF

d_gene: NA
j_gene: TRBJ2-7
v_gene: TRBV5-1
abundance: many
CDR3nt: TGCGCCAGCAGCTTGGGCCCGACCTACGAGCAGTACTTC
CDR3aa: CASSLGPTYEQYF

d_gene: TRBD2
j_gene: TRBJ2-1
v_gene: TRBV20-1
abundance: many
CDR3nt: TGCAGTGCTGGGAGGGGTCGGACTTTTTTGCAGTTCTTC
CDR3aa: CSAGRGRTFLQFF

d_gene: TRBD2
j_gene: TRBJ2-1
v_gene: TRBV27
abundance: NA
CDR3nt: TGTGCCAGCCACACCGGACTAGCTTCCAATGAGCAGTTCTTC
CDR3aa: CASHTGLASNEQFF

d_gene: NA
j_gene: TRBJ2-5
v_gene: TRBV6-2/TRBV6-3
abundance: few
CDR3nt: TGTGCCAGCAGTTACTCTCTATCCGGGAAGACCCAGTACTTC
CDR3aa: CASSYSLSGKTQYF

d_gene: NA
j_gene: TRBJ1-3
v_gene: TRBV7-6
abundance: few
CDR3nt: TGTGCCAGCAGTCCCAGGGTAACTGGAAACACCATATATTTT
CDR3aa: CASSPRVTGNTIYF

d_gene: TRBD2
j_gene: TRBJ2-1
v_gene: TRBV7-3
abundance: NA
CDR3nt: TGTGCCAGCAGCCCCTATATGGCGGGGGGGGGCAATGAGCAGTTCTTC
CDR3aa: CASSPYMAGGGNEQFF

d_gene: TRBD2
j_gene: TRBJ2-3
v_gene: TRBV12-3/TRBV12-4
abundance: few
CDR3nt: TGTGCCAGCAGTTTACGGCTAGCGGGAATGACGGATACGCAGTATTTT
CDR3aa: CASSLRLAGMTDTQYF

d_gene: TRBD1
j_gene: TRBJ1-1
v_gene: TRBV7-6
abundance: NA
CDR3nt: TGTGCCAGCAGCACACCTGGACAGGGGCTGGTGGGAGCTTTCTTT
CDR3aa: CASSTPGQGLVGAFF

d_gene: TRBD2
j_gene: TRBJ2-2
v_gene: TRBV10-3
abundance: few
CDR3nt: TGTGCCATCAGTGCCCCGGGACTAGGGACGAACACCGGGGAGCTGTTTTTT
CDR3aa: CAISAPGLGTNTGELFF

d_gene: TRBD1
j_gene: TRBJ2-7
v_gene: TRBV6-2/TRBV6-3
abundance: few
CDR3nt: TGTGCCAGCAGTTATCGACAGGGGGACTCCTACGAGCAGTACTTC
CDR3aa: CASSYRQGDSYEQYF

d_gene: NA
j_gene: TRBJ2-3
v_gene: TRBV9
abundance: NA
CDR3nt: TGTGCCAGCAGCCCCCAACTTACTAGCACAGATACGCAGTATTTT
CDR3aa: CASSPQLTSTDTQYF

d_gene: NA
j_gene: TRBJ2-7
v_gene: TRBV7-8
abundance: few
CDR3nt: TGTGCCAGCAGCTTAGTCCCTCAGACCTACGAGCAGTACTTC
CDR3aa: CASSLVPQTYEQYF

d_gene: TRBD2
j_gene: TRBJ2-1
v_gene: TRBV7-6
abundance: NA
CDR3nt: TGTGCCAGCAGCTTCAGCGGGAACTACAATGAGCAGTTCTTC
CDR3aa: CASSFSGNYNEQFF